This T cell receptor beta chain is from a study of tumor-infiltrating lymphocytes in primary liver carcinoma (dated by TCRdb to 2016 to 2017). Regarding the study in general: Surgical resection was performed in China between 2015 and March 2016 on about five patients with histopathologically diagnosed primary liver carcinoma. Hepatocellular carcinoma (four) or combined HCC and intrahepatic cholangiocarcinoma (one) was present in the five patients, who were three men and two women aged 30 to 69 years. The five patients had tumors of stage T1-T3 N0M0, with maximum diameters ranging from roughly 4.2 to 11 cm. Roughly 3.65 to 7.13 million productive TCRbeta reads were obtained per sample, and no significant difference in read depth was found between tissue types. For each liver tumor, the study sampled five regions along with adjacent normal tissue and blood, and applied TCRbeta repertoire sequencing, expression microarrays and whole-exome sequencing. A total of roughly 35 specimens from 5 patients, comprising about 25 tumor regions, 5 adjacent noncancerous liver tissues and 5 peripheral blood samples, were covered by TCRbeta repertoire sequencing. Reproducibility between technical replicate repertoires was high, with correlation coefficients above 0.95 and mean shared-clone rates near 0.89. What the research found in general, with its limitations: Because sequencing covered only the TCR beta chain and unpaired alpha chains were not captured, true repertoire diversity is likely underestimated. The study included only four to six patients, and the authors note findings should be validated in a larger study. The top 250 clones made up a significantly larger repertoire fraction in tumors than in blood (p = 0.039). Since the samples were bulk and unsorted, there was no way to compare CD4+ and CD8+ T cell repertoires. Repertoire overlap was found to be higher between tumor regions (mean about 36%) than between tumor-adjacent (around 17%) or tumor-blood (roughly 15%) pairs, consistent with antigen-driven expansion.

About this clonotype: What this receptor recognizes is not known. One base away lies a much larger clone, so this may be a sequencing read error.

As encoded in the germline V gene (reference sequence), CDR1 is GTSNPN while CDR2 is SVGIG. Counted from cysteine to phenylalanine, this CDR3 has 14 amino acids. CDR3 DNA only is kept here, 42 bases in frame from base 1. A constant-region primer and ProtoScript II reverse transcriptase were used to reverse-transcribe TCRbeta-specific cDNA from around 480 ng total RNA. TCRbeta libraries were built with three nested multiplex PCR rounds, a slightly modified ARM-PCR procedure. Each of the first two PCR rounds ran for about 11 cycles using multiplex TRBV1-TRBV30 forward primers together with a Cbeta reverse primer. Sample barcodes and Illumina adapters were added in a final 25-cycle PCR using Deep VentR polymerase. Amplicons of 200-500 bp were gel-purified with a QIAquick gel extraction kit before sequencing. An Illumina HiSeq 2500 was used to sequence the TCRbeta amplicons, generating 250-bp paired-end reads. As for the original processing: To recover full CDR3 sequences, reads were quality-trimmed using Trimmomatic v0.33 and paired reads were then merged using FLASH v1.2.11. V, D and J germline segments were assigned to the rearranged TCRbeta sequences using MiGEC v1.2.1b. Clonotype statistics and Shannon-Wiener diversity indices were computed with VDJtools v1.0.0. To cut down on sampling bias, every analysis after diversity analysis relied on just the 250 most abundant clonotypes from each sample. The raw public data were reprocessed by TCRdb itself: fastp quality trimming at Q25, MiXCR clonotype calling, in-frame beta chains only. Every distinct CDR3 protein forms one entry, paired with its most common genes and DNA. These V and J calls originate from TCRdb's pipeline instead of the authors' own analysis. The sample data list approximately 210,000 distinct CDR3 sequences, and about two thirds of these were observed just once. Together, the top ten hold around 7.1% of the sample.

RNA from unsorted whole blood was extracted with TRIzol reagent, and germline DNA was obtained with the DNeasy Blood & Tissue kit. Chronic HBV infection was present in the patients, and the patients were treatment-naive at sampling. Before surgery, 4 to 5 milliliters of peripheral blood were collected into K2EDTA tubes. This clonotype originated in a woman in her sixties with primary liver carcinoma and hepatitis B virus infection. The chain is assembled from TRBV30 and TRBJ1-1, with 7 bases aligning to TRBD1. Input material: peripheral blood. The CDR3 reads CVWSGRGQNSEAFF. The nucleotides are TGTGTCTGGAGCGGAAGGGGGCAAAACTCTGAAGCTTTCTTT.